The 31 T cell receptor beta chains below all came from one sample that was sequenced in a study of Graves' ophthalmopathy and Graves' hyperthyroidism (dated by TCRdb to 2017 to 2018). Sequencing used an Illumina HiSeq 2000. TCR beta CDR3 regions were amplified from RNA transcripts for repertoire sequencing. The first round of RT-PCR was done with HTBI primers and the Qiagen OneStep RT-PCR kit, and was followed by a second round of multiplex PCR, then size selection and purification. The raw public reads went through TCRdb reprocessing: fastp at Q25, MiXCR clone calling, in-frame beta chains kept. A single entry per CDR3 protein holds the most common genes and DNA from its merged rows. The sample profile shows roughly 600,000 distinct CDR3 sequences; 35% to 45% of them were found once. The ten biggest clones cover roughly 4.5% of the sample. Sequenced material: peripheral blood or thyroid tissue (not recorded which). The receptors originated from an adult man with Graves' hyperthyroidism.

The chain couples TRBV10-1 to TRBJ2-7; D is possibly TRBD2 (5 bases). V was pared by 6 bases and J by 5 bases, with 20 bases between. Germline CDR1 and CDR2: WNHNN and SYGVQD (reference sequence). This CDR3 spans 15 amino acids. The CDR3 protein is CASRRPRTSFDEQYF. DNA of the CDR3: TGCGCCAGCAGACGACCCCGAACTAGTTTCGACGAGCAGTACTTC.

Turning to this clonotype: Since no conserved phenylalanine or tryptophan closes the CDR3, a read error is the likely cause. Because the CDR3's place on the DNA is in doubt, the DNA is left out and the CDR3 is given as listed by TCRdb. The rearrangement joins TRBV29-1 to TRBJ1-1. Germline V gives CDR1 SQVTM, CDR2 ANQGSEA. Counting both end residues, the CDR3 totals 12 amino acids. CDR3 sequence reads: CSVVNGHTEASL.

This clonotype was observed at least ten times. The chain couples TRBV7-9 to TRBJ1-4; D gene uncertain. V lost 6 bases to trimming and J lost 3 bases, with 5 bases between them. Germline V lookup: CDR1 SEHNR, CDR2 FQNEAQ (reference sequence). The CDR3 extends over 12 amino acids. The CDR3 sequence is CASRWANEKLFF. CDR3 nucleotides: TGTGCCAGCAGATGGGCTAATGAAAAACTGTTTTTT.

This clonotype has ten or more counts. The chain carries TRBV24-1 and TRBJ1-4, with a tentative D call TRBD1 (6 bases). CDR3 length equals 14 residues. V gave up 9 bases and J gave up 7 bases, with 17 bases separating them. Germline CDR1 KGHDR, CDR2 SFDVKD. The CDR3 DNA is TGTGCCACCGCCGAGGGGGTCTGGGCTGAAAAACTGTTTTTT. Translating it yields CATAEGVWAEKLFF.

This clonotype was seen only a few times. The chain carries TRBV5-8 and TRBJ2-2; D not certain. The V end was cut by 0 bases, the J end by 6 bases, with 12 bases between. Germline values: CDR1 SGHTS, CDR2 YDEGEE. The length of the CDR3 is 15 residues. The CDR3 DNA reads TGTGCCAGCAGCTTGGGGGCAGGAAAGTCCGGGGAGCTGTTTTTT. This translates into CASSLGAGKSGELFF. The entire variable domain, with the rest obtained from reference TRBV5-8 and TRBJ2-2, is as follows: EAGVTQSPTHLIKTRGQQATLRCSPISGHTSVYWYQQALGLGLQFLLWYDEGEERNRGNFPPRFSGRQFPNYSSELNVNALELEDSALYLCASSLGAGKSGELFFGEGSRLTVL.

This clonotype was picked up many times. The chain joins TRBV24-1 to TRBJ1-1, with a weak D call TRBD1 (6 bases). The V gene lost 3 bases and the J gene lost 4 bases, with 14 bases spanning the gap. The CDR3 covers 15 residues. The germline V gene has CDR1 KGHDR and CDR2 SFDVKD. The CDR3 spells CATSDPKGGGTEAFF. In nucleotides, the CDR3 is TGTGCCACCAGTGATCCTAAGGGGGGTGGCACTGAAGCTTTCTTT.

This clonotype was recorded many times. The chain is built from TRBV20-1 and TRBJ1-5; D unresolved. From germline, CDR1 is DFQATT and CDR2 SNEGSKA (reference sequence). CDR3 length: 14 amino acids. Trimming took 3 bases from V and 2 from J, leaving 11 bases between them. CDR3 protein: CSARTGRGNQPQHF. Written as DNA, the CDR3 is TGCAGTGCTAGGACCGGGAGAGGCAATCAGCCCCAGCATTTT.

This clonotype has more than one count but fewer than ten. V gene TRBV7-2 combines with J gene TRBJ1-5; D remains unclear. Germline CDR1 reads SGHTA; CDR2 reads FQGNSA. V lost 2 bases and J lost 1, with 12 bases in between. The CDR3 runs 16 residues. DNA of the CDR3: TGTGCCAGCAGCTTATACGGAGGGTCCAGCAATCAGCCCCAGCATTTT. Translation gives CASSLYGGSSNQPQHF.

The chain couples TRBV7-2 to TRBJ1-1, with 7 bases aligning to TRBD1. This CDR3 has 16 residues. The junction had 10 bases not matched to a gene; V was cut back by 1 base and J by 5 bases. The germline gives CDR1 SGHTA, CDR2 FQGNSA. CDR3 loop: CASSLGLGGLGTEAFF. CDR3 in DNA: TGTGCCAGCAGCTTAGGTTTAGGGGGCTTAGGGACTGAAGCTTTCTTT.

This clonotype was observed many times. The V and J genes are TRBV24-1 and TRBJ1-4; 7 bases align to TRBD1. CDR1 KGHDR and CDR2 SFDVKD come from the germline V gene. The CDR3 spans 16 residues. The V segment lost 3 bases and the J segment 4 bases; nucleotides outside the gene matches: 7. CDR3 in amino acids: CATSDPDREGNEKLFF. The CDR3 nucleotides read TGTGCCACCAGTGATCCCGACAGGGAGGGTAATGAAAAACTGTTTTTT.

This clonotype showed up many times. The V call is TRBV19, the J call TRBJ1-5; D unclear. Trimming shortened V by 4 bases and J by 2 bases, and 9 bases separated the two germline ends. Germline loops: CDR1 LNHDA, CDR2 SQIVND (reference sequence). The CDR3 is 14 residues long. CDR3 loop: CASSSGVGNQPQHF. DNA for the CDR3: TGTGCCAGTAGTAGCGGGGTGGGCAATCAGCCCCAGCATTTT. Full variable domain (missing parts from reference TRBV19 and TRBJ1-5): DGGITQSPKYLFRKEGQNVTLSCEQNLNHDAMYWYRQDPGQGLRLIYYSQIVNDFQKGDIAEGYSVSREKKESFPLTVTSAQKNPTAFYLCASSSGVGNQPQHFGDGTRLSIL.

Only a few counts were recorded for this clonotype. The genes are TRBV29-1 and TRBJ2-5; the D gene is possibly TRBD1 (5 bases). With 4 bases removed from V and 4 bases from J, the gap between germline ends came to 10 bases. The CDR3 spans 12 residues. Germline V gene lookup returns CDR1 SQVTM and CDR2 ANQGSEA. CDR3 loop: CSVAGFGETQYF. The CDR3 bases are TGCAGCGTTGCAGGGTTTGGAGAGACCCAGTACTTC.

The table lists this clonotype with many counts. CDR3 in amino acids: CASSSRSEETQYF. The CDR3 nucleotides are TGCGCCAGCAGCTCCCGGAGCGAAGAGACCCAGTACTTC. The V gene is TRBV5-1, the J gene TRBJ2-5; D is unresolved. Trimming took 3 bases from V and 3 from J, leaving 9 bases between them. This CDR3 contains 13 residues. Germline V gene data show CDR1 as SGHRS and CDR2 as YFSETQ.

For this clonotype: With a much larger clone just one base away, this may be a read error. The missing conserved phenylalanine or tryptophan at the end of this CDR3 makes a read error likely. J is TRBJ2-5 and V is TRBV29-1, with TRBD2 identical over 8 bases. V gave up 1 base and J gave up 1 base; unmatched junction bases: 8. The CDR3 runs 16 residues. CDR1 and CDR2 (germline): SQVTM, ANQGSEA. For the CDR3, the DNA is TGCAGCGTTGAAGCGTGGCTTCTAGCGGGCCAAGAGACCCAGTACTAC. Its translation: CSVEAWLLAGQETQYY.

This clonotype was seen many times. The chain uses TRBV6-5 and TRBJ2-7; D gene unclear. CDR1 and CDR2 (germline): MNHEY, SVGAGI. Deletions cut 5 bases from V and 6 bases from J, with 11 bases between. CDR3 length: 12 residues. CDR3 protein: CASSKDGFEQYF. Here the CDR3 DNA reads TGTGCCAGCAGTAAAGACGGGTTCGAGCAGTACTTC.

This clonotype showed up many times. V and J are TRBV2 and TRBJ1-5; D might be TRBD1 (5 bases). The CDR3 has 15 residues. CDR1 is SNHLY, CDR2 FYNNEI, per germline. V gave up 3 bases and J gave up 4 bases, with 13 bases separating them. CDR3 amino acids: CASSDGQGRNQPQHF. The DNA for the CDR3 is TGTGCCAGCAGTGATGGCCAGGGAAGAAATCAGCCCCAGCATTTT.

At least ten counts were recorded for this clonotype. V usage is TRBV7-9 and J usage is TRBJ2-2, with D maybe TRBD1 (6 bases). This CDR3 region has 14 residues. V lost 7 bases, J lost 5 bases, and 14 bases lay in between. Looked up from germline, CDR1 is SEHNR and CDR2 is FQNEAQ (reference sequence). DNA for the CDR3: TGTGCCAGCAAGCAGGGGCCGTTGACCGGGGAGCTGTTTTTT. It yields the protein CASKQGPLTGELFF.

The chain carries TRBV25-1 and TRBJ2-7; D may be TRBD1 (5 bases). V was trimmed by 8 bases and J by 2 bases, leaving 13 bases between them. The CDR3 length is 13 residues. Germline V CDR1 and CDR2: MGHDK, SYGVNS. The DNA of the CDR3 is TGTGCCAGCTCGCGGACACAGACCTACGAGCAGTACTTC. Its protein product is CASSRTQTYEQYF.

The V and J genes are TRBV19 and TRBJ2-5; 7 nucleotides match TRBD2. This CDR3 is 17 amino acids long. The germline gives CDR1 LNHDA, CDR2 SQIVND (reference sequence). V dropped 6 bases and J dropped 2; count of bases not matched to a gene: 15. Here the CDR3 DNA reads TGTGCCAGTAGCCTTCGCTGGGGGGGGAGGGGACAAGAGACCCAGTACTTC. Protein: CASSLRWGGRGQETQYF.

This clonotype was found once. This chain links TRBV27 with TRBJ2-7, with D unresolved. V gave up 8 bases and J gave up 9 bases, with 23 bases separating them. Per the germline V gene, CDR1 is MNHEY and CDR2 is SMNVEV (reference sequence). CDR3 length equals 14 residues. CDR3 DNA sequence: TGTGCCAGCCAGGTTAGCTGGGCTGGTGAGAGGCAGTACTTC. Protein product: CASQVSWAGERQYF.

The chain joins TRBV7-9 to TRBJ1-6; weak D call: TRBD1 (6 bases). Germline lookup yields CDR1 SEHNR and CDR2 FQNEAQ (reference sequence). The V gene lost 2 bases and the J gene lost 7 bases, with 18 bases spanning the gap. The CDR3 runs 17 residues. The CDR3 bases are TGTGCCAGCAGCTTACTGGACAGCCATGATTGGAATTCACCCCTCCACTTT. The encoded protein is CASSLLDSHDWNSPLHF.

This clonotype was seen ten or more times. V gene TRBV20-1 combines with J gene TRBJ1-1; weak D call: TRBD1 (5 bases). The CDR3 spans 15 residues. Between the trimmed V and J ends, which lost 8 bases and 0 bases, there was a span of 19 bases. Germline V CDR1 and CDR2: DFQATT, SNEGSKA (reference sequence). This CDR3 reads CSTKRGAELNTEAFF. DNA for the CDR3: TGCAGTACAAAAAGAGGGGCAGAATTGAACACTGAAGCTTTCTTT.

At least ten counts were recorded for this clonotype. This CDR3 is CATSDTGYEQYF. CDR3 coding DNA: TGTGCCACCAGTGATACAGGGTACGAGCAGTACTTC. This rearrangement joins TRBV24-1 to TRBJ2-7; TRBD1 might be the D (6 bases). Trimming left V 3 bases short and J 4 bases short, with 6 bases between. The CDR3 totals 12 residues. Germline values: CDR1 KGHDR, CDR2 SFDVKD.

At least ten counts were recorded for this clonotype. The gene calls are TRBV29-1 and TRBJ2-7; 12 bases align to TRBD2. This CDR3 is built from 16 residues. CDR1 and CDR2 from the germline V gene are SQVTM and ANQGSEA. The junction had 9 bases not matched to a gene; V was cut back by 6 bases and J by 0 bases. The CDR3 nucleotides read TGCAGCGTCCGACAATCTAGCGGGAGGGCCTCCTACGAGCAGTACTTC. Protein sequence: CSVRQSSGRASYEQYF.

This clonotype has a handful of counts. The chain carries TRBV3-1 and TRBJ1-5; no reliable D call. This CDR3 has 15 amino acids. Trimming took off 5 bases at V and 1 base at J, with 12 bases between the two ends. Germline CDR1 reads LGHDT; CDR2 reads YNNKEL (reference sequence). CDR3 loop: CASSSHGESNQPQHF. The CDR3 DNA reads TGTGCCAGCAGCTCTCACGGGGAGAGCAATCAGCCCCAGCATTTT. Together with reference TRBV3-1 and TRBJ1-5, the CDR3 gives the full variable domain: DTAVSQTPKYLVTQMGNDKSIKCEQNLGHDTMYWYKQDSKKFLKIMFSYNNKELIINETVPNRFSPKSPDKAHLNLHINSLELGDSAVYFCASSSHGESNQPQHFGDGTRLSIL.

With respect to this clonotype: Its ends do not fully match the called genes, so a read error is possible. The chain recombines TRBV12-3 or TRBV12-4 with TRBJ2-5; 12 bases are a match to TRBD2. The length of the CDR3 is 17 residues. CDR3 coding DNA: TGTGCCAGCAGTTTATTAGGCGGGACTAGCGGGCAAGAGACCCGGTACTTC. It codes for CASSLLGGTSGQETRYF.

The V call is TRBV29-1, the J call TRBJ2-3; 7 bases match TRBD1. Germline V gives CDR1 SQVTM, CDR2 ANQGSEA. The V segment lost 4 bases and the J segment 0 bases; nucleotides outside the gene matches: 1. This CDR3 is 13 amino acids long. This CDR3 is CSVADRSTDTQYF. CDR3 in DNA: TGCAGCGTTGCGGACAGGAGCACAGATACGCAGTATTTT.

This clonotype was seen repeatedly, ten times or more. This chain connects TRBV15 to TRBJ1-2; D may be TRBD1 (5 bases). Trimming took 0 bases from V and 4 from J, leaving 21 bases between them. The CDR3 consists of 18 residues. Germline assignment: CDR1 LNHNV and CDR2 YYDKDF (reference sequence). CDR3 nucleotide sequence: TGTGCCACCAGCAGAGATCGGGGCAAAACCAGAGGGGCCTATGGCTACACCTTC. Encoded protein: CATSRDRGKTRGAYGYTF.

This chain uses TRBV24-1 with TRBJ2-5; D remains unclear. V shed 0 bases and J shed 1 base, with 11 bases lying between them. The CDR3 extends over 16 amino acids. Germline V gene data show CDR1 as KGHDR and CDR2 as SFDVKD. CDR3 DNA sequence: TGTGCCACCAGTGATTTGCATCCGGGTGGCCAAGAGACCCAGTACTTC. As protein: CATSDLHPGGQETQYF.

This clonotype was detected only a few times. The chain carries TRBV24-1 and TRBJ2-7, with 11 bases lining up with TRBD1. This CDR3 comprises 16 residues. Germline CDR1 reads KGHDR; CDR2 reads SFDVKD. The J segment lost 3 bases and the V segment lost 3 bases, leaving 6 bases of the junction unmatched. CDR3 in amino acids: CATSDDRDRGDYEQYF. CDR3 coding DNA: TGTGCCACCAGTGATGACCGGGACAGGGGGGACTACGAGCAGTACTTC.

This clonotype was seen only a few times. The chain is built from TRBV3-1 and TRBJ1-5; the match to TRBD1 covers 9 bases. Germline V lookup: CDR1 LGHDT, CDR2 YNNKEL (reference sequence). The CDR3 has 17 amino acids. The V segment lost 3 bases and the J segment 2 bases; nucleotides outside the gene matches: 8. This CDR3 is CASSHGQGRAGNQPQHF. In nucleotides, the CDR3 is TGTGCCAGCAGCCACGGACAGGGGAGAGCGGGCAATCAGCCCCAGCATTTT. The full variable domain, with the rest looked up from reference TRBV3-1 and TRBJ1-5, is DTAVSQTPKYLVTQMGNDKSIKCEQNLGHDTMYWYKQDSKKFLKIMFSYNNKELIINETVPNRFSPKSPDKAHLNLHINSLELGDSAVYFCASSHGQGRAGNQPQHFGDGTRLSIL.